The entry below describes one T cell receptor beta chain. Method: immunoSEQ multiplex PCR; TCRdb's copy keeps in-frame clones and lacks some. The sample holds approximately 130,000 clones, 70% to 90% seen once. The record originates from a study of T cell responses to AZD1222 COVID-19 vaccine. The CDR3 extends over 15 amino acids. Germline assignment: CDR1 SGHVS and CDR2 FNYEAQ. The V gene end was trimmed by 4 bases and the J gene end by 2 bases; junction bases not matched to a gene: 6. This rearrangement joins TRBV7-6 to TRBJ2-7; 9 bases are shared with TRBD1. The sample was peripheral blood, taken 28 days after the second AZD1222 dose. This receptor was identified in an adult who received the AZD1222 COVID-19 vaccine. CDR3 loop: CASSSSGTGPYEQYF. The CDR3 nucleotides read TGTGCCAGCAGCTCCTCGGGGACAGGGCCCTACGAGCAGTACTTC.